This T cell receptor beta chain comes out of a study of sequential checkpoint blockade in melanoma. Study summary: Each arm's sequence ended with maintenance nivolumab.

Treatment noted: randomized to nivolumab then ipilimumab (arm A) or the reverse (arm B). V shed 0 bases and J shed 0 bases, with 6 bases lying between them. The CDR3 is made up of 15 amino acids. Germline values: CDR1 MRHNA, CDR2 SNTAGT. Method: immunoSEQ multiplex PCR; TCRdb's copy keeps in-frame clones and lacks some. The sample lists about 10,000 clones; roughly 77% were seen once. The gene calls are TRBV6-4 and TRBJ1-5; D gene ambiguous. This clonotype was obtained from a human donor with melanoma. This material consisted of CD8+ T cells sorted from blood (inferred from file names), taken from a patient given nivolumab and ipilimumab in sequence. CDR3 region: CASSDSEDSNQPQHF. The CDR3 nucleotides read TGTGCCAGCAGTGACTCGGAGGATAGCAATCAGCCCCAGCATTTT.